The 13 T cell receptor beta chains below all came from one sample that was sequenced in a study of T cells and Merkel cell carcinoma outcomes. Generated by immunoSEQ multiplex PCR, the TCRdb table keeps only in-frame clones and is missing some. This sample has about 3,600 clones, with almost 95% found just once. Sequencing was performed on tumor tissue from Merkel cell carcinoma. Receptors were obtained from a human donor with Merkel cell carcinoma.

This chain uses TRBV5-6 with TRBJ1-1; weak D call: TRBD1 (5 bases). V was trimmed by 4 bases and J by 4 bases, leaving 14 bases between them. The CDR3 sequence is 14 residues long. Germline values: CDR1 SGHDT, CDR2 YYEEEE. The CDR3 nucleotides read TGTGCCAGCAGCGGGGGGGTGGGGAGCACTGAAGCTTTCTTT. Protein: CASSGGVGSTEAFF.

The rearrangement uses TRBV27 and TRBJ2-1; D may match TRBD1 or TRBD2 (5 bases each). CDR3 length equals 12 residues. Germline-derived CDR1 and CDR2 are MNHEY and SMNVEV (reference sequence). V was clipped by 8 bases and J by 5 bases, with 10 bases between them. The chain's CDR3 is CASSGTNNEQFF. CDR3 nucleotide sequence: TGTGCCAGCTCCGGGACCAACAATGAGCAGTTCTTC.

This chain uses TRBV27 with TRBJ2-3; perhaps TRBD2 as D (6 bases). CDR3 length equals 16 residues. Germline CDR1 MNHEY, CDR2 SMNVEV (reference sequence). The V end lost 4 bases, the J end lost 5 bases, and 19 bases lay between the germline ends. The CDR3 DNA is TGTGCCAGCAGTTCCCCTTTGAGGGGAGGAGAAGATACGCAGTATTTT. Translating gives CASSSPLRGGEDTQYF.

V gene TRBV11-2 combines with J gene TRBJ2-5; 11 bases map to TRBD1. V was clipped by 5 bases and J by 4 bases; unmatched bases: 3. The CDR3 consists of 14 residues. CDR1 SGHAT and CDR2 FQNNGV come from the germline V gene. The DNA for the CDR3 is TGTGCCAGCAGCCTGGACAGGGGGCCAGAGACCCAGTACTTC. Translating gives CASSLDRGPETQYF.

This chain joins TRBV5-4 and TRBJ1-2; the D is unclear. V was trimmed by 0 bases and J by 2 bases, leaving 8 bases between them. CDR1 and CDR2 (germline): SGHNT, YYREEE (reference sequence). The CDR3 is 14 residues long. CDR3: CASSLAGQNYGYTF. The DNA of the CDR3 is TGTGCCAGCAGCTTGGCCGGGCAGAACTATGGCTACACCTTC.

The rearrangement joins TRBV6-1 to TRBJ1-3; D gene uncertain. The CDR3 has 13 residues. The V and J ends lost 1 base and 0 bases respectively, with 1 base between them. The germline CDR1 and CDR2 sequences are MNHNS and SASEGT. The CDR3 coding sequence is TGTGCCAGCAGTGAAGGCTCTGGAAACACCATATATTTT. Amino acid sequence: CASSEGSGNTIYF.

The V and J genes are TRBV6-5 and TRBJ1-2; TRBD1 agrees at 8 bases. CDR1 and CDR2 from the germline V gene are MNHEY and SVGAGI. Trimming at V came to 2 bases and at J to 8 bases, leaving 4 bases not matched to a gene. The length of the CDR3 is 13 residues. The DNA of the CDR3 is TGTGCCAGCAGTTACGGGACAGGCTCCGGCTACACCTTC. Its protein product is CASSYGTGSGYTF.

The genes are TRBV19 and TRBJ1-1, with TRBD1 identical over 9 bases. V gave up 3 bases and J gave up 7 bases; unmatched junction bases: 12. Per germline, CDR1 LNHDA and CDR2 SQIVND (reference sequence). This CDR3 has 16 residues. Written as DNA, the CDR3 is TGTGCCAGTAGTATGAAGATAACGGACAGGGGCGGTGAAGCTTTCTTT. Amino acid sequence: CASSMKITDRGGEAFF.

The genes are TRBV4-1 and TRBJ2-1; D may be TRBD1 or TRBD2 (5 bases each). Trimming took 0 bases from V and 5 from J, leaving 17 bases between them. CDR3 size: 17 residues. The germline V gene encodes CDR1 MGHRA and CDR2 YSYEKL. The CDR3 is CASSQDGTPGAHNEQFF. For the CDR3, the DNA is TGCGCCAGCAGCCAAGATGGGACCCCCGGCGCTCACAATGAGCAGTTCTTC.

The V gene is TRBV5-1, the J gene TRBJ2-5; possibly TRBD1 for D (6 bases). The germline V and J ends were trimmed by 8 bases and 3 bases, with 14 bases remaining between them. Germline V lookup: CDR1 SGHRS, CDR2 YFSETQ. This CDR3 is 13 amino acids long. CDR3 loop: CASEQGDEETQYF. The CDR3 bases are TGCGCCAGTGAACAGGGAGACGAAGAGACCCAGTACTTC.

The chain couples TRBV29-1 to TRBJ1-3; a weak D match, TRBD1 (5 bases). The CDR3 totals 13 residues. Germline CDR1 SQVTM, CDR2 ANQGSEA. Trimming left V 4 bases short and J 2 bases short, with 9 bases between. CDR3 sequence: CSVGRGTGNTIYF. CDR3 nucleotide sequence: TGCAGCGTTGGAAGGGGTACTGGAAACACCATATATTTT.

This clone appeared a single time. The V call is TRBV5-4, the J call TRBJ1-5; weak D call: TRBD1 (5 bases). This CDR3 has 19 residues. Trimming cost V 0 bases and J 0 bases, with 19 bases left between them. Germline CDR1 and CDR2: SGHNT and YYREEE (reference sequence). The CDR3 DNA reads TGTGCCAGCAGCTTGGAAGGCAGGGCAAGGAGTTATAGCAATCAGCCCCAGCATTTT. Encoded protein: CASSLEGRARSYSNQPQHF.

The chain links TRBV19 to TRBJ2-7, with D perhaps matching TRBD1 (6 bases). This CDR3 is 13 amino acids long. Germline V gene data show CDR1 as LNHDA and CDR2 as SQIVND (reference sequence). With 5 bases removed from V and 4 bases from J, the gap between germline ends came to 12 bases. DNA of the CDR3: TGTGCCAGTAGTTCACAGGGATGGTACGAGCAGTACTTC. Residues: CASSSQGWYEQYF.